These 21 T cell receptor beta chains were sequenced from one sample in a study of control samples from healthy donors and cancer patients. TCRdb's table, derived via immunoSEQ multiplex PCR, lists solely in-frame clones and lacks some. The repertoire consists of tens of thousands of clones, with 65% to 90% occurring once and the leading ten covering roughly 5%. The sequenced material came from blood. The origin of the receptors is a man aged 40-50 years in good health.

The V and J genes are TRBV7-2 and TRBJ2-7; the D is unclear. This CDR3 has 14 amino acids. Germline values: CDR1 SGHTA, CDR2 FQGNSA. V was cut by 1 base and J by 0 bases, with 7 bases left in between. The CDR3 sequence is CASSLDYNSYEQYF. DNA for the CDR3: TGTGCCAGCAGCTTAGATTACAACTCCTACGAGCAGTACTTC.

The rearrangement uses TRBV4-3 and TRBJ1-1; no definite D call. This CDR3 is built from 16 residues. Germline V gene sequence: CDR1 LGHNA, CDR2 YSLEER. V dropped 1 base and J dropped 0 bases, with 12 bases sitting between them. CDR3 bases: TGCGCCAGCAGCCAAGGGGCAGGTGCCATGAACACTGAAGCTTTCTTT. Translating it yields CASSQGAGAMNTEAFF.

The gene calls are TRBV4-3 and TRBJ2-1; D gene uncertain. The CDR3 spans 13 residues. The germline CDR1 and CDR2 sequences are LGHNA and YSLEER. Trimming took 0 bases from V and 12 from J, leaving 12 bases between them. DNA of the CDR3: TGCGCCAGCAGCCAAGATACGGGCCCACGGCAGTTCTTC. Protein product: CASSQDTGPRQFF.

The genes are TRBV2 and TRBJ2-4; D unresolved. The CDR3 has 13 amino acids. V lost 4 bases and J 2 bases, leaving 6 bases between the germline ends. Germline V lookup: CDR1 SNHLY, CDR2 FYNNEI. Here the CDR3 DNA reads TGTGCCAGCAGTGCCGAGACCAAAAACATTCAGTACTTC. It specifies CASSAETKNIQYF.

The chain links TRBV7-2 to TRBJ2-7; tentatively, D is TRBD1 or TRBD2 (7 bases each). The length of the CDR3 is 14 residues. Trimming cost V 5 bases and J 4 bases, with 15 bases left between them. Germline V gene sequence: CDR1 SGHTA, CDR2 FQGNSA. The CDR3 is CASSPQGGRYEQYF. As DNA, the CDR3 is TGTGCCAGCAGCCCCCAGGGGGGGAGGTACGAGCAGTACTTC.

J is TRBJ1-4 and V is TRBV28, with 8 bases aligning to TRBD1. This CDR3 region has 22 residues. J lost 2 bases, V lost 1 base, and 21 bases had no gene match. Germline CDR1 and CDR2: MDHEN and SYDVKM. The CDR3 loop reads CASSLYPYQGATRHGTNEKLFF. For the CDR3, the DNA is TGTGCCAGCAGTTTATATCCTTACCAGGGGGCGACTCGCCATGGGACTAATGAAAAACTGTTTTTT.

The chain links TRBV7-2 to TRBJ1-5, with a tentative D call TRBD1 (5 bases). CDR3 size: 15 residues. Germline V gene data show CDR1 as SGHTA and CDR2 as FQGNSA. V gave up 5 bases and J gave up 2 bases, with 13 bases separating them. In DNA, the CDR3 is TGTGCCAGCAGCCCCCACGGGGGGGGCAATCAGCCCCAGCATTTT. This encodes CASSPHGGGNQPQHF.

V usage is TRBV7-9 and J usage is TRBJ2-1; D is unresolved. Trimming left V 6 bases short and J 12 bases short, with 21 bases between. Germline V CDR1 and CDR2: SEHNR, FQNEAQ (reference sequence). CDR3 length equals 14 residues. The CDR3 protein is CASSPTPHSSPQFF. The CDR3 nucleotides are TGTGCCAGCAGTCCAACGCCCCATAGCTCGCCGCAGTTCTTC.

This clone was counted once. This sequence joins TRBV5-4 and TRBJ1-1; D gene unclear. Germline CDR1 is SGHNT and CDR2 is YYREEE (reference sequence). The CDR3 has 13 amino acids. The ends were cut back, 3 bases at V and 2 bases at J, with 8 bases in the middle. The chain's CDR3 is CASSSNQNTEAFF. DNA for the CDR3: TGTGCCAGCAGCTCGAACCAAAACACTGAAGCTTTCTTT.

The count of this clone is one. This rearrangement joins TRBV6-4 to TRBJ2-5, with TRBD2 matching 8 bases. The germline V gene encodes CDR1 MRHNA and CDR2 SNTAGT. Germline trimming cut 11 bases from V and 1 base from J; bases unmatched to any gene: 9. CDR3 size: 14 residues. The CDR3 DNA sequence: TGTGCCGGCCCGGGGGGGGGCGGCCAAGAGACCCAGTACTTC. Encoded protein: CAGPGGGGQETQYF.

J is TRBJ1-1 and V is TRBV18; D might be TRBD1 (5 bases). CDR3 length: 10 residues. Germline V gives CDR1 KGHSH, CDR2 LQKENI. Trimming cost V 10 bases and J 5 bases, with 8 bases left between them. CDR3: CANPGTEAFF. CDR3 sequence (DNA): TGTGCCAACCCAGGGACTGAAGCTTTCTTT.

The genes are TRBV27 and TRBJ1-5; 10 bases align to TRBD1. Germline V lookup: CDR1 MNHEY, CDR2 SMNVEV (reference sequence). With V trimmed by 1 base and J by 0 bases, 18 bases remained unmatched. This CDR3 comprises 22 residues. The chain's CDR3 is CASSLYPPETGGNSYSNQPQHF. The CDR3 region has the DNA TGTGCCAGCAGTTTATATCCTCCAGAGACAGGGGGCAACTCTTATAGCAATCAGCCCCAGCATTTT.

The chain links TRBV29-1 to TRBJ2-7, with D perhaps assigned TRBD1 or TRBD2 (5 bases each). The CDR3 has 15 amino acids. Looked up from germline, CDR1 is SQVTM and CDR2 is ANQGSEA. The germline V and J ends were trimmed by 7 bases and 2 bases, with 21 bases remaining between them. The CDR3 nucleotides are TGCAGCGCCCAAACCGGCGGGCAGGGACCCTACGAGCAGTACTTC. It yields the protein CSAQTGGQGPYEQYF.

This rearrangement joins TRBV3-1 (or the pseudogene TRBV3-2) to TRBJ2-1, with no clear D. CDR1 is LGHDT and CDR2 is YNNKEL in the germline V gene (reference sequence). This CDR3 has 16 residues. The ends were cut back, 4 bases at V and 0 bases at J, with 13 bases in the middle. In DNA, the CDR3 is TGTGCCAGCAGCCCTTGGGCGGATAGCTCCTACAATGAGCAGTTCTTC. The encoded protein is CASSPWADSSYNEQFF.

The V call is TRBV9, the J call TRBJ2-1, with no clear D. There are 12 residues in the CDR3. Germline values: CDR1 SGDLS, CDR2 YYNGEE. V was clipped by 0 bases and J by 8 bases, with 6 bases between them. In DNA form, the CDR3 reads TGTGCCAGCAGCGTAGACGGACATGAGCAGTTCTTC. Translated: CASSVDGHEQFF.

This clone was observed a few times. The genes are TRBV18 and TRBJ2-1; D unresolved. V dropped 3 bases and J dropped 8 bases, with 5 bases sitting between them. The CDR3 has 11 amino acids. In germline, CDR1 is KGHSH, CDR2 LQKENI. The CDR3 sequence is CASSPFDEQFF. In DNA form, the CDR3 reads TGTGCCAGCTCACCCTTCGATGAGCAGTTCTTC.

This clone was seen more than once but under ten times. V and J are TRBV18 and TRBJ2-3; 8 nucleotides match TRBD2. Trimming removed 0 bases from V and 4 bases from J; junction bases left unmatched: 9. CDR3 length: 17 amino acids. Per the germline V gene, CDR1 is KGHSH and CDR2 is LQKENI. CDR3 loop: CASSPPQAGARADTQYF. DNA for the CDR3: TGTGCCAGCTCACCACCGCAAGCGGGAGCGCGGGCAGATACGCAGTATTTT.

The J gene is TRBJ1-6, the V gene TRBV27, with D unclear. The CDR3 runs 13 residues. Trimming left V 6 bases short and J 5 bases short, with 8 bases between. Germline values: CDR1 MNHEY, CDR2 SMNVEV (reference sequence). The CDR3 region is CASRGWDNSPLHF. The CDR3 nucleotides are TGTGCCAGCAGGGGATGGGATAATTCACCCCTCCACTTT.

The chain couples TRBV4-2 to TRBJ1-2; no clear D gene. The CDR3 loop spans 15 amino acids. Trimming shortened V by 0 bases and J by 3 bases, and 11 bases separated the two germline ends. The germline CDR1 and CDR2 sequences are LGHNA and YNFKEQ. CDR3 in DNA: TGTGCCAGCAGCCAAGATCCCAAGGGAGACTATGGCTACACCTTC. This translates into CASSQDPKGDYGYTF.

The genes are TRBV7-9 and TRBJ2-5; no definite D call. The CDR3 length is 11 residues. Deletions cut 3 bases from V and 5 bases from J, with 4 bases between. The germline CDR1 and CDR2 sequences are SEHNR and FQNEAQ (reference sequence). The CDR3 DNA reads as TGTGCCAGCAGCTTGATGGAGACCCAGTACTTC. It is translated as CASSLMETQYF.

This chain connects TRBV12-3 or TRBV12-4 to TRBJ2-3; D unresolved. Trimming pared 7 bases from V and 2 bases from J, leaving 10 bases between. CDR3 size: 13 residues. CDR3: CASKSGFTDTQYF. In DNA, the CDR3 is TGTGCCAGCAAGTCCGGGTTCACAGATACGCAGTATTTT.